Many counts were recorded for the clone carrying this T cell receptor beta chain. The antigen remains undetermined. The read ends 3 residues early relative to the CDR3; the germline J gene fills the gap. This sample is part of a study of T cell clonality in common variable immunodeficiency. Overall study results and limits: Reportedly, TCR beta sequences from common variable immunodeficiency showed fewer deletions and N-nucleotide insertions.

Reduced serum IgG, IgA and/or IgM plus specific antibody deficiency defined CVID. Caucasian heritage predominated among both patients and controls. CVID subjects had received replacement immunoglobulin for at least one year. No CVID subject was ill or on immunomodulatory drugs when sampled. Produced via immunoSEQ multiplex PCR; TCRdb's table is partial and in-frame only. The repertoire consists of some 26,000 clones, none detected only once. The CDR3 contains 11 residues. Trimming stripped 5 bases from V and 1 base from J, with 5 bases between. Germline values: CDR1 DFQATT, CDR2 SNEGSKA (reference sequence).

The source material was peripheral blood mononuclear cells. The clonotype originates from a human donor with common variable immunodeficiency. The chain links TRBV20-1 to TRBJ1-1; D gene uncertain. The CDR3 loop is CSADKNTEAFF. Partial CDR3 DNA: TGCAGTGCTGACAAGAACACTGAA.